These 23 T cell receptor beta chains share one sample of origin, sequenced in a study of blood T cells in healthy people across ages. Combining a sample-barcoded 5' primer with a J-beta primer mix, a second PCR ran for 7 to 11 cycles. TCRdb reprocessed the 5' RACE reads with MiXCR, giving one entry per CDR3 protein. The sample includes 730,000 or so distinct CDR3 sequences, roughly 43% of them seen just once. Sequencing was done on a sample of blood. The receptors were gathered from a woman aged 60 to 75 in good health.

The chain uses TRBV20-1 and TRBJ1-6; 9 bases are shared with TRBD1. This CDR3 contains 15 residues. The germline V gene has CDR1 DFQATT and CDR2 SNEGSKA (reference sequence). Trimming cost V 3 bases and J 7 bases; bases outside gene matches: 7. The DNA of the CDR3 is TGCAGTGCTAGCCCAACCGGGACAGGGAATTCACCCCTCCACTTT. It encodes CSASPTGTGNSPLHF.

This clonotype occurred a few times. The CDR3 coding sequence is TGTGCCAGCAGCCAAGGGGGGACCTACAATGAGCAGTACTTC. Translation: CASSQGGTYNEQYF. The V call is TRBV3-1, the J call TRBJ2-1; the D call may be TRBD1 or TRBD2 (5 bases each). Gene TRBJ2-7 matches the end of the DNA better, so the J call may be wrong. CDR1 and CDR2 (germline): LGHDT, YNNKEL (reference sequence). This CDR3 has 14 residues.

This clonotype was seen only a few times. A junction boundary mismatches the germline segment, possibly from a read error. The chain recombines TRBV10-3 with TRBJ2-4; D remains unclear. With the DNA end fitting TRBJ2-7 better, the J assignment may be wrong. CDR1 and CDR2 from the germline V gene are ENHRY and SYGVKD. CDR3 length: 12 amino acids. CDR3 nucleotides: TGTGCCAACAGTGAGAATGTCTACGAGCAGTACTTC. It codes for CANSENVYEQYF.

V is TRBV12-3 or TRBV12-4 and J is TRBJ2-1; 8 nucleotides line up with TRBD1. Trimming at V came to 3 bases and at J to 8 bases, leaving 12 bases not matched to a gene. The CDR3 sequence is 16 residues long. The CDR3 protein is CASSLRKLDRAYEQFF. The CDR3 DNA reads as TGTGCCAGCAGTTTGCGTAAGCTGGACAGGGCCTATGAGCAGTTCTTC.

This clonotype has a handful of counts. V is TRBV3-1 and J is TRBJ2-3; either TRBD1 or TRBD2 may fit D (7 bases each). Trimming removed 3 bases from V and 6 bases from J, with 16 bases in between. Germline CDR1 and CDR2: LGHDT and YNNKEL (reference sequence). The CDR3 runs to 15 residues. The CDR3 loop reads CASSHSSGGGDTQYF. The CDR3 DNA reads TGTGCCAGCAGCCATTCTTCAGGGGGAGGGGATACGCAGTATTTT.

This clonotype appeared a few times. V is TRBV10-3 and J is TRBJ2-3, with D maybe TRBD2 (6 bases). Germline V gene sequence: CDR1 ENHRY, CDR2 SYGVKD. The CDR3 consists of 15 residues. V lost 7 bases, J lost 0 bases, and 14 bases lay in between. CDR3 nucleotides: TGTGCCATCACTTGGGACTCTTCGAGCACAGATACGCAGTATTTT. Amino acid sequence: CAITWDSSSTDTQYF.

CDR3 residues: CASSYLAPSRVEYEQFF. CDR3 DNA sequence: TGTGCCAGCAGTTACCTCGCCCCCTCTCGGGTGGAGTATGAGCAGTTCTTC. The chain recombines TRBV7-2 with TRBJ2-1; D gene unclear. The length of the CDR3 is 17 residues. CDR1 and CDR2 from the germline V gene are SGHTA and FQGNSA. The V gene lost 6 bases and the J gene lost 8 bases, with 26 bases spanning the gap. The full variable domain, with the rest looked up from reference TRBV7-2 and TRBJ2-1, is GAGVSQSPSNKVTEKGKDVELRCDPISGHTALYWYRQSLGQGLEFLIYFQGNSAPDKSGLPSDRFSAERTGGSVSTLTIQRTQQEDSAVYLCASSYLAPSRVEYEQFFGPGTRLTVL.

This clonotype has more than one count but fewer than ten. The V call is TRBV6-2 or TRBV6-3, the J call TRBJ2-2; D possibly corresponds to TRBD1 (6 bases). Trimming left V 6 bases short and J 0 bases short, with 8 bases between. The CDR3 contains 14 residues. Germline CDR1 MNHEY, CDR2 SVGEGT. The CDR3 DNA follows: TGTGCCAGCAGCCAGGGGCCGAACACCGGGGAGCTGTTTTTT. Residues: CASSQGPNTGELFF.

This clonotype has just a few counts. The chain has TRBV29-1 and TRBJ2-1; 16 bases match TRBD2. CDR1 and CDR2 (germline): SQVTM, ANQGSEA. Trimming at V came to 4 bases and at J to 7 bases, leaving 10 bases not matched to a gene. This CDR3 is 17 amino acids long. CDR3: CSVGGLGLAGGLNEQFF. DNA of the CDR3: TGCAGCGTTGGGGGATTGGGACTAGCGGGAGGGCTTAATGAGCAGTTCTTC.

V gene TRBV4-1 combines with J gene TRBJ2-6; tentatively, D is TRBD1 (6 bases). CDR3 length: 18 amino acids. V lost 0 bases, J lost 0 bases, and 12 bases lay in between. Germline CDR1 and CDR2: MGHRA and YSYEKL. This chain's CDR3 is CASSQEGAGASGANVLTF. The CDR3 DNA reads as TGCGCCAGCAGCCAAGAGGGGGCAGGCGCCTCTGGGGCCAACGTCCTGACTTTC.

This chain connects TRBV9 to TRBJ2-3; 8 bases align to TRBD2. CDR3 length equals 17 residues. J lost 5 bases, V lost 0 bases, and 11 bases had no gene match. Germline CDR1 SGDLS, CDR2 YYNGEE. The CDR3 sequence is CASSVAGYGRAGDTQYF. DNA of the CDR3: TGTGCCAGCAGCGTAGCTGGGTACGGGAGGGCCGGAGATACGCAGTATTTT.

This chain joins TRBV4-2 and TRBJ2-1, with TRBD2 matching over 12 bases. Germline V gene lookup returns CDR1 LGHNA and CDR2 YNFKEQ. The CDR3 extends over 16 amino acids. V gave up 4 bases and J gave up 4 bases; unmatched junction bases: 5. CDR3 sequence: CASSRKTSGGYNEQFF. The DNA of the CDR3 is TGTGCCAGCAGCCGGAAGACTAGCGGGGGATACAATGAGCAGTTCTTC.

This chain joins TRBV12-3 or TRBV12-4 and TRBJ1-2, with 11 bases lining up with TRBD1. This CDR3 comprises 14 residues. V lost 7 bases to trimming and J lost 3 bases; unmatched junction nucleotides: 4. DNA of the CDR3: TGTGCCAGCACCCTGGGACAGGGGGACTATGGCTACACCTTC. This sequence encodes CASTLGQGDYGYTF.

In its sample, this clonotype was seen many times. The chain has TRBV6-2 or TRBV6-3 and TRBJ2-7; no firm D call. CDR3 length equals 11 residues. Trimming removed 5 bases at V and 3 bases at J, with 5 bases between. Germline CDR1 is MNHEY and CDR2 is SVGEGT. The CDR3 coding sequence is TGTGCCAGCAGTCAGATCTACGAGCAGTACTTC. Translating it yields CASSQIYEQYF.

This clonotype was observed a single time. The chain employs TRBV2 and TRBJ2-2; TRBD2 agrees at 13 bases. Germline values: CDR1 SNHLY, CDR2 FYNNEI. The ends lost 8 bases at V and 7 bases at J; junction bases unmatched: 10. The CDR3 spans 16 residues. This CDR3 reads CASYAGLAGVSGELFF. DNA for the CDR3: TGTGCCAGCTACGCAGGACTAGCGGGAGTTAGCGGGGAGCTGTTTTTT.

V gene TRBV20-1 combines with J gene TRBJ2-5; TRBD1 aligns across 7 bases. Germline V gene lookup returns CDR1 DFQATT and CDR2 SNEGSKA (reference sequence). V lost 6 bases to trimming and J lost 1 base; unmatched junction nucleotides: 5. There are 13 residues in the CDR3. DNA of the CDR3: TGCAGTGCCCAAGACAGGGTCCAAGAGACCCAGTACTTC. Encoded protein: CSAQDRVQETQYF.

About this clonotype itself: A much larger clone sits a single nucleotide away, making a read error possible. This chain uses TRBV7-2 with TRBJ2-5; 10 bases fit TRBD1. CDR1 and CDR2 from the germline V gene are SGHTA and FQGNSA. V lost 4 bases and J lost 9; bases outside the gene matches: 8. The CDR3 extends over 14 amino acids. The CDR3, as DNA: TGTGCCAGCAGCTGGGACAGGGGAGGCGAGGCCCAGTACTTC. This codes for CASSWDRGGEAQYF.

The chain is built from TRBV27 and TRBJ2-7; no reliable D call. In germline, CDR1 is MNHEY, CDR2 SMNVEV (reference sequence). Trimming took off 6 bases at V and 4 bases at J, with 22 bases between the two ends. The CDR3 has 16 amino acids. The CDR3 loop is CASRALDPSSLYEQYF. In nucleotides, the CDR3 is TGTGCCAGCAGGGCCCTAGACCCGTCGAGCCTTTACGAGCAGTACTTC.

The CDR3 sequence: CSARDSGQGVPDTQYF. The CDR3 region has the DNA TGCAGTGCTAGAGATTCCGGACAGGGGGTCCCCGATACGCAGTATTTT. The rearrangement uses TRBV20-1 and TRBJ2-3; 10 nucleotides align to TRBD1. V dropped 0 bases and J dropped 6; count of bases not matched to a gene: 9. The CDR3 loop spans 16 amino acids. Germline CDR1 is DFQATT and CDR2 is SNEGSKA (reference sequence).

The V gene is TRBV12-3 or TRBV12-4, the J gene TRBJ1-1, with D possibly TRBD1 on 5 matching bases. The ends were cut back, 5 bases at V and 7 bases at J, with 14 bases in the middle. The CDR3 runs 13 residues. The CDR3 loop reads CASSATTDGEAFF. CDR3 DNA sequence: TGTGCCAGCAGTGCCACGACAGACGGTGAAGCTTTCTTT.

The chain combines TRBV20-1 with TRBJ2-7; 8 nucleotides line up with TRBD2. Germline assignment: CDR1 DFQATT and CDR2 SNEGSKA (reference sequence). The CDR3 is made up of 14 amino acids. V shed 6 bases and J 1 base; nucleotides not matched to a gene: 8. The CDR3 DNA reads as TGCAGTGCGAGACCGGGACTAGGTTCCTACGAGCAGTACTTC. Translating it yields CSARPGLGSYEQYF.

In this sample, this clonotype turned up a few times. The CDR3 nucleotides are TGTGCCAGCAGCCCCCTGGAGGGGTCCACCCGTGGCTACACCTTC. It yields the protein CASSPLEGSTRGYTF. The rearrangement joins TRBV3-1 to TRBJ1-2, with D tentatively TRBD1 (5 bases). The CDR3 is made up of 15 amino acids. Deletions cut 4 bases from V and 7 bases from J, with 19 bases between. Germline assignment: CDR1 LGHDT and CDR2 YNNKEL (reference sequence). The full variable domain, completed using reference TRBV3-1 and TRBJ1-2, is DTAVSQTPKYLVTQMGNDKSIKCEQNLGHDTMYWYKQDSKKFLKIMFSYNNKELIINETVPNRFSPKSPDKAHLNLHINSLELGDSAVYFCASSPLEGSTRGYTFGSGTRLTVV.

This clonotype showed up many times. The chain links TRBV4-2 to TRBJ1-1, with D unclear. There are 15 residues in the CDR3. Trimming removed 1 base from V and 1 base from J, with 10 bases in between. Per germline, CDR1 LGHNA and CDR2 YNFKEQ. The CDR3 loop is CASSQVLQPNTEAFF. As DNA, the CDR3 is TGTGCCAGCAGCCAAGTATTACAGCCGAACACTGAAGCTTTCTTT.